This is a list of T cell receptor beta chains from one sample in a study of Ad26.COV2.S vaccination and SARS-CoV-2 variants. The method was immunoSEQ multiplex PCR; TCRdb's version includes in-frame clones alone and lacks a portion of them. This table holds more than 400,000 clones, approximately 90% found once. The sample here was peripheral blood, taken in a trial of Ad26.COV2.S vaccine versus placebo. The receptors derive from a person aged 18 to 65 who received the Ad26.COV2.S COVID-19 vaccine or a placebo. CDR3s include the opening cysteine and the closing phenylalanine or tryptophan. The D gene is left open where the match is weak. Clone sizes are given selectively: once, few, many, or a class where the clone is expanded.

abundance: -; d_gene: -; v_gene: TRBV11-2; j_gene: TRBJ2-5; CDR3aa: CASSSQETQYF; CDR3nt: TGTGCCAGCAGCTCACAAGAGACCCAGTACTTC
abundance: -; d_gene: -; v_gene: TRBV19; j_gene: TRBJ1-5; CDR3aa: CASSILGPSNQPQHF; CDR3nt: TGTGCCAGTAGTATTTTGGGACCGAGCAATCAGCCCCAGCATTTT
abundance: -; d_gene: TRBD2; v_gene: TRBV30; j_gene: TRBJ2-3; CDR3aa: CAWASGLAGSTDTQYF; CDR3nt: TGTGCCTGGGCGAGCGGGCTAGCGGGGAGCACAGATACGCAGTATTTT
abundance: -; d_gene: -; v_gene: TRBV7-2; j_gene: TRBJ2-7; CDR3aa: CASSPGPGLTYEQYF; CDR3nt: TGTGCCAGCAGCCCAGGGCCAGGGCTGACATACGAGCAGTACTTC
abundance: -; d_gene: TRBD1; v_gene: TRBV19; j_gene: TRBJ1-5; CDR3aa: CASSKDRASNQPQHF; CDR3nt: TGTGCCAGTAGTAAGGACAGGGCCAGCAATCAGCCCCAGCATTTT
abundance: -; d_gene: TRBD2; v_gene: TRBV5-4; j_gene: TRBJ2-1; CDR3aa: CASSLGGGGYNEQFF; CDR3nt: TGTGCCAGCAGCTTGGGTGGGGGGGGATACAATGAGCAGTTCTTC
abundance: -; d_gene: -; v_gene: TRBV5-8; j_gene: TRBJ2-2; CDR3aa: CASSLGVNTGELFF; CDR3nt: TGTGCCAGCAGCTTAGGGGTCAACACCGGGGAGCTGTTTTTT
abundance: -; d_gene: -; v_gene: TRBV4-3; j_gene: TRBJ1-6; CDR3aa: CASSQEDNSPLHF; CDR3nt: TGCGCCAGCAGCCAGGAGGATAATTCACCCCTCCACTTT
abundance: -; d_gene: -; v_gene: TRBV7-6; j_gene: TRBJ2-2; CDR3aa: CASSKTSVLMLGELFF; CDR3nt: TGTGCCAGCAGCAAGACGAGCGTCCTAATGTTGGGGGAGCTGTTTTTT
abundance: -; d_gene: TRBD1; v_gene: TRBV5-1; j_gene: TRBJ1-1; CDR3aa: CASSSDWTGLNTEAFF; CDR3nt: TGCGCCAGCAGCTCGGACTGGACAGGCCTGAACACTGAAGCTTTCTTT
abundance: -; d_gene: -; v_gene: TRBV7-2; j_gene: TRBJ2-7; CDR3aa: CASSLGQGRAYEQYF; CDR3nt: TGTGCCAGCAGCTTAGGACAGGGGAGGGCCTACGAGCAGTACTTC
abundance: -; d_gene: -; v_gene: TRBV28; j_gene: TRBJ2-1; CDR3aa: CASSPSWTYNEQFF; CDR3nt: TGTGCCAGCAGTCCCTCCTGGACGTACAATGAGCAGTTCTTC
abundance: -; d_gene: -; v_gene: TRBV19; j_gene: TRBJ2-2; CDR3aa: CATLAGGIGTGELFF; CDR3nt: TGTGCCACCCTGGCCGGGGGAATCGGCACCGGGGAGCTGTTTTTT
abundance: -; d_gene: -; v_gene: TRBV6-2/TRBV6-3; j_gene: TRBJ2-1; CDR3aa: CASSLLWDEQFF; CDR3nt: TGTGCCAGCAGTTTACTATGGGATGAGCAGTTCTTC
abundance: -; d_gene: -; v_gene: TRBV7-2; j_gene: TRBJ2-1; CDR3aa: CASSLSDEQFF; CDR3nt: TGTGCCAGCAGCTTAAGCGATGAGCAGTTCTTC
abundance: -; d_gene: -; v_gene: TRBV4-1; j_gene: TRBJ2-5; CDR3aa: CASSRQGQETQYF; CDR3nt: TGCGCCAGCAGCCGGCAGGGGCAAGAGACCCAGTACTTC
abundance: -; d_gene: -; v_gene: TRBV19; j_gene: TRBJ2-5; CDR3aa: CASSRQFQETQYF; CDR3nt: TGTGCCAGTAGTCGGCAGTTCCAAGAGACCCAGTACTTC
abundance: few; d_gene: TRBD2; v_gene: TRBV4-1; j_gene: TRBJ2-5; CDR3aa: CASSLAGIQETQYF; CDR3nt: TGCGCCAGCAGTCTAGCGGGGATCCAAGAGACCCAGTACTTC
abundance: once; d_gene: TRBD2; v_gene: TRBV5-1; j_gene: TRBJ2-1; CDR3aa: CASSPRGTSSEQFF; CDR3nt: TGCGCCAGCAGCCCCCGGGGGACTAGCTCTGAGCAGTTCTTC
abundance: -; d_gene: -; v_gene: TRBV7-2; j_gene: TRBJ2-2; CDR3aa: CASSLEQGTGELFF; CDR3nt: TGTGCCAGCAGCTTAGAGCAAGGGACCGGGGAGCTGTTTTTT
abundance: -; d_gene: -; v_gene: TRBV19; j_gene: TRBJ1-1; CDR3aa: CASSTYASTPEAFF; CDR3nt: TGTGCCAGTAGTACCTATGCTTCGACCCCCGAAGCTTTCTTT
abundance: -; d_gene: -; v_gene: TRBV18; j_gene: TRBJ1-6; CDR3aa: CASSRDGANSPLHF; CDR3nt: TGTGCCAGCTCACGGGACGGCGCGAATTCACCCCTCCACTTT
abundance: -; d_gene: -; v_gene: TRBV7-2; j_gene: TRBJ2-2; CDR3aa: CASSLGLNTGELFF; CDR3nt: TGTGCCAGCAGCTTGGGGCTGAACACCGGGGAGCTGTTTTTT
abundance: -; d_gene: -; v_gene: TRBV9; j_gene: TRBJ1-5; CDR3aa: CASSAHRGNQPQHF; CDR3nt: TGTGCCAGCAGCGCCCACAGGGGCAATCAGCCCCAGCATTTT
abundance: -; d_gene: TRBD1; v_gene: TRBV5-1; j_gene: TRBJ2-2; CDR3aa: CASSIELGQGGGELFF; CDR3nt: TGCGCCAGCAGCATTGAGTTGGGACAGGGAGGCGGGGAGCTGTTTTTT
abundance: -; d_gene: TRBD2; v_gene: TRBV11-2; j_gene: TRBJ2-1; CDR3aa: CASSFFQISGGDNEQFF; CDR3nt: TGTGCCAGCAGCTTCTTCCAAATTAGCGGGGGGGACAATGAGCAGTTCTTC
abundance: -; d_gene: TRBD1; v_gene: TRBV4-1; j_gene: TRBJ2-1; CDR3aa: CASSQKTGGHEQFF; CDR3nt: TGCGCCAGCAGCCAGAAGACAGGGGGCCATGAGCAGTTCTTC
abundance: once; d_gene: -; v_gene: TRBV19; j_gene: TRBJ1-2; CDR3aa: CASRLGGDGYTF; CDR3nt: TGTGCCAGTAGACTAGGTGGTGATGGCTACACCTTC
abundance: once; d_gene: -; v_gene: TRBV4-1; j_gene: TRBJ1-3; CDR3aa: CASSPPGSGNTIYF; CDR3nt: TGCGCCAGCAGCCCCCCCGGCTCTGGAAACACCATATATTTT
abundance: -; d_gene: -; v_gene: TRBV10-2; j_gene: TRBJ1-2; CDR3aa: CASSEATVNYGYTF; CDR3nt: TGCGCCAGCAGTGAGGCAACAGTAAACTATGGCTACACCTTC